Listed here are 24 T cell receptor beta chains from one sample, sequenced in a study of post-analysis software for immune sequencing data. Findings and limits, study-wide: There were roughly 5 TRBV segments more frequent in patients than controls, and TRBV5-6, TRBV5-1 and TRBV20-1 were among them.

Presence of unique molecular identifiers characterized the TCR beta cDNA libraries. MiXCR was run by TCRdb on the PCR reads, yielding one entry per CDR3 protein. The sample carries 380,000 or so distinct CDR3 sequences, less than 40% recorded once. No cognate antigen is known for these TCRs. Material for sequencing was blood. These receptors were taken from a girl between 5 and 17 years old with multiple sclerosis.

This sequence joins TRBV18 and TRBJ1-2; D is ambiguous. This CDR3 spans 13 amino acids. Germline-derived CDR1 and CDR2 are KGHSH and LQKENI. Trimming removed 8 bases at V and 7 bases at J, with 17 bases between. CDR3 loop: CASPTTGGLGYTF. CDR3 DNA: TGTGCCAGCCCAACGACGGGAGGTCTTGGCTACACCTTC.

This clonotype was detected a few times. This chain links TRBV5-1 with TRBJ2-7; D call uncertain. In germline, CDR1 is SGHRS, CDR2 YFSETQ. This CDR3 is 14 amino acids long. V was clipped by 0 bases and J by 5 bases, with 12 bases between them. The CDR3 DNA follows: TGCGCCAGCAGCTTGGGAAGAAACCTCAACGAGCAGTACTTC. Its translation is CASSLGRNLNEQYF.

This clonotype turned up a few times. V and J are TRBV9 and TRBJ2-1, with D possibly called TRBD1 or TRBD2 (7 bases each). V lost 2 bases to trimming and J lost 4 bases, with 10 bases between them. The germline gives CDR1 SGDLS, CDR2 YYNGEE. The CDR3 contains 14 residues. Written as DNA, the CDR3 is TGTGCCAGCAGCGTCAGGGGGGGATACAATGAGCAGTTCTTC. The encoded protein is CASSVRGGYNEQFF.

This clonotype was seen a handful of times. The chain is built from TRBV4-1 and TRBJ2-7; 7 bases match TRBD2. V was pared by 1 base and J by 6 bases, with 3 bases of the junction left unmatched. The CDR3 consists of 13 residues. Germline lookup yields CDR1 MGHRA and CDR2 YSYEKL. The CDR3 sequence is CASSQGGGSEQYF. Here the CDR3 DNA reads TGCGCCAGCAGCCAAGGTGGCGGGAGCGAGCAGTACTTC.

The J gene is TRBJ2-3, the V gene TRBV7-6; 7 bases align to TRBD1. The CDR3 has 20 amino acids. Germline lookup yields CDR1 SGHVS and CDR2 FNYEAQ. V was pared by 5 bases and J by 1 base, with 21 bases of the junction left unmatched. The chain's CDR3 is CASSTSAGTESSLGTDTQYF. As DNA, the CDR3 is TGTGCCAGCAGCACCTCCGCCGGGACAGAGTCCTCACTGGGCACAGATACGCAGTATTTT.

The chain is built from TRBV27 and TRBJ2-5; 7 positions match TRBD2. Germline CDR1 reads MNHEY; CDR2 reads SMNVEV (reference sequence). The CDR3 length is 14 residues. The ends lost 1 base at V and 4 bases at J; junction bases unmatched: 3. This CDR3 reads CASSLWGGPETQYF. CDR3 sequence (DNA): TGTGCCAGCAGTTTATGGGGGGGTCCAGAGACCCAGTACTTC.

This clonotype has more than one count but fewer than ten. V gene TRBV10-3 combines with J gene TRBJ1-6, with D unresolved. The CDR3 has 13 amino acids. CDR1 is ENHRY and CDR2 is SYGVKD in the germline V gene. Trimming took off 0 bases at V and 7 bases at J, with 4 bases between the two ends. CDR3 coding DNA: TGTGCCATCAGTGAGTCGGGGAATTCACCCCTCCACTTT. Translating it yields CAISESGNSPLHF.

The chain carries TRBV20-1 and TRBJ1-5, with 7 bases fitting TRBD1. Per germline, CDR1 DFQATT and CDR2 SNEGSKA (reference sequence). Trimming removed 2 bases from V and 7 bases from J; junction bases left unmatched: 11. CDR3 length equals 15 residues. DNA for the CDR3: TGCAGTGCTAGACCTCCCCCGGGACAGCGCCAGCCCCAGCATTTT. Translating it yields CSARPPPGQRQPQHF.

This rearrangement joins TRBV5-1 to TRBJ2-5, with TRBD2 identical over 7 bases. V shed 2 bases, J shed 7 bases, and the junction held 11 bases outside the gene matches. This CDR3 contains 15 residues. The germline V gene has CDR1 SGHRS and CDR2 YFSETQ. This CDR3 reads CASSFTGLPDGTQYF. In nucleotides, the CDR3 is TGCGCCAGCAGCTTCACGGGACTACCGGACGGGACCCAGTACTTC. The full variable domain, in which reference TRBV5-1 and TRBJ2-5 provide the parts outside the CDR3, is KAGVTQTPRYLIKTRGQQVTLSCSPISGHRSVSWYQQTPGQGLQFLFEYFSETQRNKGNFPGRFSGRQFSNSRSEMNVSTLELGDSALYLCASSFTGLPDGTQYFGPGTRLLVL.

CDR3 protein: CSARSDGEETQYF. CDR3 nucleotides: TGCAGTGCTAGGTCTGATGGGGAAGAGACCCAGTACTTC. This chain connects TRBV20-1 to TRBJ2-5; D not certain. Trimming removed 3 bases from V and 3 bases from J, with 11 bases in between. CDR1 is DFQATT and CDR2 is SNEGSKA in the germline V gene (reference sequence). The CDR3 consists of 13 residues.

This clonotype has more than one count but fewer than ten. V gene TRBV12-3 or TRBV12-4 combines with J gene TRBJ2-7; 9 nucleotides align to TRBD2. This CDR3 comprises 13 residues. Germline trimming cut 6 bases from V and 2 bases from J; bases unmatched to any gene: 2. The CDR3 reads CASRSGGTYEQYF. CDR3 coding DNA: TGTGCCAGCAGGAGCGGGGGGACCTACGAGCAGTACTTC.

The sample holds one count of this clonotype. CDR3 sequence: CASSLSGRNNSPLHF. The CDR3 nucleotides are TGTGCCAGCAGTTTAAGTGGACGAAATAATTCACCCCTCCACTTT. V is TRBV12-3 or TRBV12-4 and J is TRBJ1-6; D not certain. The CDR3 is 15 amino acids. Trimming left V 2 bases short and J 5 bases short, with 10 bases between.

This clonotype has a handful of counts. The genes are TRBV4-2 and TRBJ2-6, with 7 bases matching TRBD1. V trimming: 2 bases; J trimming: 0 bases; junction bases outside the gene matches: 7. The CDR3 covers 18 residues. Looked up from germline, CDR1 is LGHNA and CDR2 is YNFKEQ. The CDR3 DNA is TGTGCCAGCAGCCAACCCCAAGGGGGCGCCTCTGGGGCCAACGTCCTGACTTTC. Its protein product is CASSQPQGGASGANVLTF.

The V and J genes are TRBV12-3 or TRBV12-4 and TRBJ1-2; no firm D call. The CDR3 contains 13 residues. V was shortened by 6 bases and J by 2 bases, with 10 bases between the two germline ends. The CDR3 sequence is CASSLQINYGYTF. The CDR3, as DNA: TGTGCCAGCAGCCTCCAGATCAACTATGGCTACACCTTC.

This clonotype was observed a few times. This chain links TRBV29-1 with TRBJ2-7, with D possibly TRBD1 on 6 matching bases. Trimming took off 6 bases at V and 5 bases at J, with 14 bases between the two ends. Germline CDR1 and CDR2: SQVTM and ANQGSEA. The CDR3 runs to 12 residues. The CDR3 reads CSVPSQGNEQYF. CDR3 sequence (DNA): TGCAGCGTCCCCTCACAGGGCAACGAGCAGTACTTC.

This chain joins TRBV7-6 and TRBJ2-6, with 11 bases lining up with TRBD1. CDR1 is SGHVS, CDR2 FNYEAQ, per germline. V lost 5 bases, J lost 4 bases, and 10 bases stayed unmatched. This CDR3 contains 18 residues. The CDR3 protein is CASSPLLGQGAGANVLTF. CDR3 DNA: TGTGCCAGCAGCCCCCTGCTCGGACAGGGGGCAGGGGCCAACGTCCTGACTTTC.

The table lists this clonotype with many counts. The chain combines TRBV5-1 with TRBJ2-5; D unclear. This CDR3 has 13 amino acids. The V gene lost 0 bases and the J gene lost 2 bases, with 5 bases spanning the gap. The germline gives CDR1 SGHRS, CDR2 YFSETQ. CDR3 amino acids: CASSLAQQETQYF. The CDR3 bases are TGCGCCAGCAGCTTGGCTCAACAAGAGACCCAGTACTTC.

V is TRBV6-2 or TRBV6-3 and J is TRBJ2-3; D is unresolved. Trimming took 0 bases from V and 9 from J, leaving 7 bases between them. CDR1 is MNHEY and CDR2 is SVGEGT in the germline V gene. This CDR3 spans 12 amino acids. The CDR3 loop reads CASSYSIRTQYF. CDR3 DNA: TGTGCCAGCAGTTACTCGATCCGGACGCAGTATTTT.

V gene TRBV20-1 combines with J gene TRBJ1-1, with 12 nucleotides matching TRBD1. Germline V gene sequence: CDR1 DFQATT, CDR2 SNEGSKA (reference sequence). This CDR3 is 15 amino acids long. Trimming removed 6 bases from V and 11 bases from J; junction bases left unmatched: 16. As DNA, the CDR3 is TGCAGTGCCCCGGTGTCGGGACAGGGGGCCCTTGGGGCTTTCTTT. Residues: CSAPVSGQGALGAFF.

The chain uses TRBV6-5 and TRBJ1-5; D gene ambiguous. Germline V lookup: CDR1 MNHEY, CDR2 SVGAGI. V shed 0 bases and J shed 10 bases, with 10 bases lying between them. The CDR3 runs to 13 residues. The CDR3 is CASSYSGGGPQHF. CDR3 in DNA: TGTGCCAGCAGTTACTCTGGCGGAGGCCCCCAGCATTTT.

V and J are TRBV20-1 and TRBJ1-6, with D possibly matching TRBD1 (5 bases). The CDR3 extends over 15 amino acids. Trimming took 2 bases from V and 7 from J, leaving 15 bases between them. Germline V gene lookup returns CDR1 DFQATT and CDR2 SNEGSKA (reference sequence). The CDR3 reads CSARMTAKKNSPLHF. Here the CDR3 DNA reads TGCAGTGCTAGAATGACAGCCAAGAAGAATTCACCCCTCCACTTT.

This clonotype has only a few counts. CDR3 amino acids: CAWSPLRYGYTF. The CDR3 region has the DNA TGTGCCTGGAGCCCCCTCCGGTATGGCTACACCTTC. The chain employs TRBV30 and TRBJ1-2; D gene uncertain. Germline V CDR1 and CDR2: GTSNPN, SVGIG (reference sequence). Trimming stripped 3 bases from V and 5 bases from J, with 10 bases between. The CDR3 is 12 residues long. Full variable domain (missing parts from reference TRBV30 and TRBJ1-2): SQTIHQWPATLVQPVGSPLSLECTVEGTSNPNLYWYRQAAGRGLQLLFYSVGIGQISSEVPQNLSASRPQDRQFILSSKKLLLSDSGFYLCAWSPLRYGYTFGSGTRLTVV.

The chain uses TRBV12-3 or TRBV12-4 and TRBJ2-1; D gene unclear. The CDR3 contains 13 residues. Deletions cut 6 bases from V and 9 bases from J, with 15 bases between. CDR3 sequence reads: CASSKPWSGEQFF. The CDR3 nucleotides read TGTGCCAGCAGCAAACCCTGGTCGGGTGAGCAGTTCTTC.

J is TRBJ2-1 and V is TRBV3-1, with 9 bases identical to TRBD2. V lost 6 bases, J lost 4 bases, and 7 bases stayed unmatched. There are 15 residues in the CDR3. The V gene's germline CDR1 is LGHDT and CDR2 YNNKEL (reference sequence). DNA of the CDR3: TGTGCCAGCAGTCGGATGCGGGGGGGTTACAATGAGCAGTTCTTC. It translates to CASSRMRGGYNEQFF.